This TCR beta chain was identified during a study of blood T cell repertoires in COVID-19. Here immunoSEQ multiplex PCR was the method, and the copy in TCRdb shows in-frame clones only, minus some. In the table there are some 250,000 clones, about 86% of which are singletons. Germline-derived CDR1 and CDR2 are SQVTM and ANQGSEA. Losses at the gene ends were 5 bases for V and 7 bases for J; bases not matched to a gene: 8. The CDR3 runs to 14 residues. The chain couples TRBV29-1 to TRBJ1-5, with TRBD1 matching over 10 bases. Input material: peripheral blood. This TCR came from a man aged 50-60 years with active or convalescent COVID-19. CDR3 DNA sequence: TGCAGCGTTAAGACAGGGGGCGCGGAGCAGCCCCAGCATTTT. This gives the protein CSVKTGGAEQPQHF. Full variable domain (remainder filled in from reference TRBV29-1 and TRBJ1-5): SAVISQKPSRDICQRGTSLTIQCQVDSQVTMMFWYRQQPGQSLTLIATANQGSEATYESGFVIDKFPISRPNLTFSTLTVSNMSPEDSSIYLCSVKTGGAEQPQHFGDGTRLSIL.